This entry lists 11 T cell receptor beta chains sequenced from one sample in a study of OX40 agonist ivuxolimab in advanced cancers. Libraries were prepared by immunoSEQ multiplex PCR; TCRdb keeps only in-frame clonotypes and omits some of them. The sample holds 60,000 to 80,000 clones, about 85% seen once. The sequenced sample was CD4+ or CD8+ T cells sorted from blood, obtained in a trial of the OX40 agonist ivuxolimab. All receptors derive from an adult with an advanced solid tumor such as melanoma, head and neck, liver or kidney cancer.

There are a few counts of this clone. The chain uses TRBV5-1 and TRBJ2-1, with a tentative D call TRBD2 (6 bases). The CDR3 is 13 amino acids. Germline V gene lookup returns CDR1 SGHRS and CDR2 YFSETQ. V was clipped by 4 bases and J by 5 bases, with 10 bases between them. The CDR3 DNA reads TGCGCCAGCAGCGCGGGACCCGACAATGAGCAGTTCTTC. Translating gives CASSAGPDNEQFF.

This sequence joins TRBV7-6 and TRBJ2-2, with a weak D call TRBD2 (5 bases). CDR3 length: 16 amino acids. CDR1 is SGHVS and CDR2 is FNYEAQ in the germline V gene. V was pared by 3 bases and J by 7 bases, with 18 bases between. CDR3 sequence reads: CASSLREREVNGELFF. DNA of the CDR3: TGTGCCAGCAGCTTGCGAGAGAGGGAAGTGAACGGGGAGCTGTTTTTT.

The chain links TRBV30 to TRBJ2-7; D may be TRBD1 (6 bases). The germline V gene has CDR1 GTSNPN and CDR2 SVGIG (reference sequence). V lost 5 bases to trimming and J lost 2 bases, with 13 bases between them. CDR3 size: 13 residues. Written as DNA, the CDR3 is TGTGCCTGGGATCAGGGGTTTGCCTACGAGCAGTACTTC. This sequence encodes CAWDQGFAYEQYF.

The rearrangement uses TRBV7-2 and TRBJ1-5; D call uncertain. The V gene's germline CDR1 is SGHTA and CDR2 FQGNSA. The CDR3 runs to 13 residues. With 4 bases removed from V and 6 bases from J, the gap between germline ends came to 10 bases. DNA for the CDR3: TGTGCCAGCAGCTCACAGCAGAGTCAGCCCCAGCATTTT. Residues: CASSSQQSQPQHF.

This chain links TRBV5-6 with TRBJ1-2, with D tentatively TRBD1 (5 bases). The CDR3 is made up of 16 amino acids. In germline, CDR1 is SGHDT, CDR2 YYEEEE. The V gene lost 0 bases and the J gene lost 5 bases, with 17 bases spanning the gap. The CDR3 region has the DNA TGTGCCAGCAGCTTGGATGGCAGGGCGGTGAGGTATGGCTACACCTTC. Translating gives CASSLDGRAVRYGYTF.

The V gene is TRBV7-8, the J gene TRBJ1-1; no reliable D call. CDR1 and CDR2 from the germline V gene are SGHVS and FQNEAQ. Trimming removed 1 base at V and 1 base at J, with 7 bases between. The CDR3 consists of 14 residues. This CDR3 reads CASSLVAGNTEAFF. The CDR3 nucleotides are TGTGCCAGCAGCTTAGTGGCGGGGAACACTGAAGCTTTCTTT.

The chain couples TRBV9 to TRBJ2-2; 7 bases map to TRBD1. The V and J ends lost 5 bases and 3 bases, in that order; junction bases with no gene match: 7. The CDR3 covers 15 residues. Germline CDR1 reads SGDLS; CDR2 reads YYNGEE. The CDR3 DNA sequence: TGTGCCAGCAGGCTGACCGGGACAGACACCGGGGAGCTGTTTTTT. Its translation is CASRLTGTDTGELFF.

The chain carries TRBV2 and TRBJ2-1; maybe TRBD2 (5 bases). Germline loops: CDR1 SNHLY, CDR2 FYNNEI. The CDR3 spans 13 residues. Trimming cost V 6 bases and J 6 bases, with 12 bases left between them. CDR3 sequence: CASSADYANEQFF. The CDR3 nucleotides read TGTGCCAGCAGCGCAGACTACGCCAATGAGCAGTTCTTC.

J is TRBJ1-5 and V is TRBV6-5; D unresolved. The CDR3 runs to 15 residues. V lost 8 bases, J lost 5 bases, and 19 bases lay in between. CDR1 is MNHEY and CDR2 is SVGAGI in the germline V gene. CDR3 loop: CASRPQANVDQPQHF. The CDR3 DNA sequence: TGTGCCAGCCGACCTCAAGCGAATGTGGATCAGCCCCAGCATTTT.

The V and J genes are TRBV7-2 and TRBJ2-6; the D gene is possibly TRBD1 (5 bases). V was trimmed by 5 bases and J by 1 base, leaving 12 bases between them. Germline V gene lookup returns CDR1 SGHTA and CDR2 FQGNSA. This CDR3 is built from 16 residues. The CDR3 nucleotides read TGTGCCAGCAGCCGAAGCCAGGGATCTGGGGCCAACGTCCTGACTTTC. Amino acid sequence: CASSRSQGSGANVLTF. Based on the CDR3 plus reference TRBV7-2 and TRBJ2-6, the full variable domain is GAGVSQSPSNKVTEKGKDVELRCDPISGHTALYWYRQSLGQGLEFLIYFQGNSAPDKSGLPSDRFSAERTGGSVSTLTIQRTQQEDSAVYLCASSRSQGSGANVLTFGAGSRLTVL.

The rearrangement joins TRBV2 to TRBJ2-2; D unresolved. The V end was cut by 4 bases, the J end by 3 bases, with 3 bases between. The V gene's germline CDR1 is SNHLY and CDR2 FYNNEI. This CDR3 region has 12 residues. The CDR3 nucleotides are TGTGCCAGCAGTGTCGACACCGGGGAGCTGTTTTTT. Translation: CASSVDTGELFF.